The following is a T cell receptor (beta chain) sequence with its context. This was a deep-level run. Produced via immunoSEQ multiplex PCR; TCRdb's table is partial and in-frame only. Found here are about 2.1 million clones, roughly 91% of them singletons; the top ten hold more than 1.5%. The naive CD8 subset, CD45RO-negative cells positively selected for CCR7, excluded terminally differentiated effector memory CD45RA+ cells. The germline V gene has CDR1 MGHDK and CDR2 SYGVNS. V dropped 4 bases and J dropped 4 bases, with 8 bases sitting between them. The CDR3 is made up of 13 amino acids. This sample was taken from a study of shared clonotypes between healthy human individuals.

The material sequenced was naive CD8+ T cells from PBMCs. The J gene is TRBJ1-5, the V gene TRBV25-1, with D perhaps matching TRBD1 (6 bases). The TCR originated in a man between 18 and 29 years old in good health. Some clones in this sample may be carry-over from other donors' samples. The CDR3 sequence: CASSAQGNQPQHF. For the CDR3, the DNA is TGTGCCAGCAGTGCTCAGGGGAATCAGCCCCAGCATTTT. The full variable domain, with the rest looked up from reference TRBV25-1 and TRBJ1-5, is EADIYQTPRYLVIGTGKKITLECSQTMGHDKMYWYQQDPGMELHLIHYSYGVNSTEKGDLSSESTVSRIRTEHFPLTLESARPSHTSQYLCASSAQGNQPQHFGDGTRLSIL.